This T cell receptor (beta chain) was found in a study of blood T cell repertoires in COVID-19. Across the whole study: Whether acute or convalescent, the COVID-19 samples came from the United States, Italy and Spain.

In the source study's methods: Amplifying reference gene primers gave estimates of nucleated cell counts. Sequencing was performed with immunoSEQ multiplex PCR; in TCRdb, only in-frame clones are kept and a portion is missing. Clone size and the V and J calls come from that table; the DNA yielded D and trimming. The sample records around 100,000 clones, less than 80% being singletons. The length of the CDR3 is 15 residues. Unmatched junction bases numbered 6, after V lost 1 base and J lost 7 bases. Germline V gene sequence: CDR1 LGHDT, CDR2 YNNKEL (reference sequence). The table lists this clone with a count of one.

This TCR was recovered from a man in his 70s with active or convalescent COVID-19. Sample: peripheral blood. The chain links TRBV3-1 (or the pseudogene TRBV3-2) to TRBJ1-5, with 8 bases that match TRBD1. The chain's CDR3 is CASSQGGQGWQPQHF. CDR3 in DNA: TGTGCCAGCAGCCAAGGAGGACAGGGTTGGCAGCCCCAGCATTTT.